This T cell receptor (beta chain) was retrieved from a study of blood T cell repertoires in COVID-19. Study in general: Sites across the United States, Italy and Spain contributed samples from acute and convalescent COVID-19. T cells, B-cell-depleted T cells, or PBMCs provided the cDNA or gDNA that served as material.

Under the authors' procedure: Scientists estimated how many nucleated cells there were by amplifying reference gene primers. TCRdb keeps only in-frame clones here, not all; method: immunoSEQ multiplex PCR. From that table come the V and J calls and clone size; the DNA was used to work out D and trimming. The sample consists of around 150,000 clones, approximately 80% of them appearing once. Germline assignment: CDR1 KGHSH and CDR2 LQKENI. Deletions cut 2 bases from V and 5 bases from J, with 9 bases between. CDR3 length: 13 amino acids. The sample consisted of peripheral blood. This TCR came from a man in his sixties with acute or convalescent COVID-19. The chain joins TRBV18 to TRBJ1-2, with D perhaps matching TRBD1 (6 bases). The CDR3 DNA is TGTGCCAGCTCACCAGACAGGCAATATGGCTACACCTTC. Its protein product is CASSPDRQYGYTF. Based on the CDR3 plus reference TRBV18 and TRBJ1-2, the full variable domain is NAGVMQNPRHLVRRRGQEARLRCSPMKGHSHVYWYRQLPEEGLKFMVYLQKENIIDESGMPKERFSAEFPKEGPSILRIQQVVRGDSAAYFCASSPDRQYGYTFGSGTRLTVV.